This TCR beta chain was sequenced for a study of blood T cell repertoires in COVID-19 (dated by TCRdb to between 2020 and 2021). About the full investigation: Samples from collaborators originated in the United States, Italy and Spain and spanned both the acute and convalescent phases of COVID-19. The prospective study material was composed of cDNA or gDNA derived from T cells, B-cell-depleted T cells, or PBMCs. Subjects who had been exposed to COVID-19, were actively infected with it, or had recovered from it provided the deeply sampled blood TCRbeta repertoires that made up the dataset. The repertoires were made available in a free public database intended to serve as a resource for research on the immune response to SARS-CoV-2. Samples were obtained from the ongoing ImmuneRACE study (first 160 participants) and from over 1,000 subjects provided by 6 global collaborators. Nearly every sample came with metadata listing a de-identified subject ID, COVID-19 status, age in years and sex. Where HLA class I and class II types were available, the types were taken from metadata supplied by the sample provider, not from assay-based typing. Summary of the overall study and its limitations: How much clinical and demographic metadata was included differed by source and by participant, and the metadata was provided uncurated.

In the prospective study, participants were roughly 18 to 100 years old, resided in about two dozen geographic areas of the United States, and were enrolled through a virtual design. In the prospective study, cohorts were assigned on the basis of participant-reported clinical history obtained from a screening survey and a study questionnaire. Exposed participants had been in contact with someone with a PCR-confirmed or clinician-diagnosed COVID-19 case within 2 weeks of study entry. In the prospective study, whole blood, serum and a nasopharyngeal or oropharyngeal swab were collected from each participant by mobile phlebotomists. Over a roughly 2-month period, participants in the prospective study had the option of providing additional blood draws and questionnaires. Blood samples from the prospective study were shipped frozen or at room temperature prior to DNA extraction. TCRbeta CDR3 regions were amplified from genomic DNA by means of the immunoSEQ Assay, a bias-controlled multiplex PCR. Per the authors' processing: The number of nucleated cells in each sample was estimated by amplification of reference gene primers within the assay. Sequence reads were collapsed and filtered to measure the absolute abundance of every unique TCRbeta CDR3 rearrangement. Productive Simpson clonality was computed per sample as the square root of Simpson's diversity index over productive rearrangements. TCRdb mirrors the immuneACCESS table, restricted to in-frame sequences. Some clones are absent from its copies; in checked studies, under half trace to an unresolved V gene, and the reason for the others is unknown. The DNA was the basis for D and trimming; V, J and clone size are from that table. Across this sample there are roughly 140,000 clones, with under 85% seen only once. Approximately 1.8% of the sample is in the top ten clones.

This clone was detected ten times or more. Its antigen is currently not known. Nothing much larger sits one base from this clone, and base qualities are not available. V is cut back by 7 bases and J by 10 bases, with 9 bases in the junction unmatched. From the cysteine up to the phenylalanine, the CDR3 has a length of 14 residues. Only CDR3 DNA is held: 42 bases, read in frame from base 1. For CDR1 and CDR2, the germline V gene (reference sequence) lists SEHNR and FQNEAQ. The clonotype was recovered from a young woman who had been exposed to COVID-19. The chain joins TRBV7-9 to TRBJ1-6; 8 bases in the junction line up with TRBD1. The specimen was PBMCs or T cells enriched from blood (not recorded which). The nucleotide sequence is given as TGTGCCAGCAACCGACAGGGGAGCGAATCACCCCTCCACTTT. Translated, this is CASNRQGSESPLHF. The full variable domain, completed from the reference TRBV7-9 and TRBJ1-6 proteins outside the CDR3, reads DTGVSQNPRHKITKRGQNVTFRCDPISEHNRLYWYRQTLGQGPEFLTYFQNEAQLEKSRLLSDRFSAERPKGSFSTLEIQRTEQGDSAMYLCASNRQGSESPLHFGNGTRLTVT.